A single sample is the source of the 21 T cell receptor beta chains below, sequenced in a study of T cells after yellow fever vaccination. TCRdb redid the calling of the 5' RACE reads with MiXCR, one entry per CDR3 protein. The sample carries approximately 300,000 distinct CDR3 sequences, 10% to 15% recorded once. This sample comprised CD4+ T cells sorted from PBMCs, obtained 45 days after the yellow fever booster vaccination. The receptors come from a man aged 25 to 40 who received the YFV17D yellow fever vaccine.

In this sample, this clonotype turned up many times. This chain links TRBV3-1 with TRBJ2-1, with unresolved D. The CDR3 sequence is 14 residues long. V lost 3 bases and J lost 6, with 12 bases in between. The V gene's germline CDR1 is LGHDT and CDR2 YNNKEL (reference sequence). The CDR3 reads CASSHRYRANEQFF. In DNA form, the CDR3 reads TGTGCCAGCAGCCACAGGTATCGCGCCAATGAGCAGTTCTTC.

The gene calls are TRBV4-3 and TRBJ2-6, with TRBD2 as a possible D gene (5 bases). V was trimmed by 0 bases and J by 0 bases, leaving 15 bases between them. Germline values: CDR1 LGHNA, CDR2 YSLEER. CDR3 size: 19 residues. The CDR3 sequence: CASSQDGIGYTSGANVLTF. In nucleotides, the CDR3 is TGCGCCAGCAGCCAAGACGGGATAGGCTACACCTCTGGGGCCAACGTCCTGACTTTC.

This rearrangement joins TRBV10-2 to TRBJ2-3, with D possibly TRBD2 on 5 matching bases. Germline V lookup: CDR1 WSHSY, CDR2 SAAADI. Trimming took off 0 bases at V and 4 bases at J, with 11 bases between the two ends. There are 15 residues in the CDR3. The CDR3 nucleotides read TGCGCCAGCAGTGAGTCTAGGAGGTTCCCAGATACGCAGTATTTT. Encoded protein: CASSESRRFPDTQYF.

This chain joins TRBV7-2 and TRBJ2-1, with TRBD2 as a possible D gene (6 bases). Germline V gene sequence: CDR1 SGHTA, CDR2 FQGNSA. The CDR3 extends over 14 amino acids. Trimming took 0 bases from V and 8 from J, leaving 11 bases between them. The CDR3 DNA follows: TGTGCCAGCAGCTTAGCGACTAGGATCGATGAGCAGTTCTTC. Amino acid sequence: CASSLATRIDEQFF.

The V call is TRBV9, the J call TRBJ2-7; D ambiguous. V was pared by 6 bases and J by 3 bases, with 16 bases between. Germline V lookup: CDR1 SGDLS, CDR2 YYNGEE. CDR3 length equals 14 residues. The CDR3 here is CASTPTGRSYEQYF. The CDR3 region has the DNA TGTGCCAGCACTCCCACTGGTCGGAGCTACGAGCAGTACTTC. Drawing the rest from reference TRBV9 and TRBJ2-7, the complete variable domain is DSGVTQTPKHLITATGQRVTLRCSPRSGDLSVYWYQQSLDQGLQFLIQYYNGEERAKGNILERFSAQQFPDLHSELNLSSLELGDSALYFCASTPTGRSYEQYFGPGTRLTVT.

This clonotype was seen a few times. The rearrangement joins TRBV7-9 to TRBJ2-7; unclear D gene. This CDR3 has 13 amino acids. V was clipped by 1 base and J by 7 bases, with 11 bases between them. The V gene's germline CDR1 is SEHNR and CDR2 FQNEAQ (reference sequence). The CDR3 reads CASSLEAFIEQYF. CDR3 DNA sequence: TGTGCCAGCAGCTTAGAGGCTTTTATAGAGCAGTACTTC.

J is TRBJ2-2 and V is TRBV4-2, with D unresolved. V lost 3 bases, J lost 5 bases, and 16 bases lay in between. CDR3 length: 16 amino acids. CDR1 is LGHNA and CDR2 is YNFKEQ in the germline V gene. The CDR3 is CASSQHKGTKTGELFF. Written as DNA, the CDR3 is TGTGCCAGCAGCCAGCATAAAGGCACAAAAACCGGGGAGCTGTTTTTT.

This clonotype occurred many times. V gene TRBV12-3 or TRBV12-4 combines with J gene TRBJ1-6; D remains unclear. Trimming took 3 bases from V and 10 from J, leaving 7 bases between them. The CDR3 has 12 amino acids. DNA for the CDR3: TGTGCCAGCAGTTTCACGGGCTCACCCCTCCACTTT. Translating it yields CASSFTGSPLHF.

This clonotype has a handful of counts. The CDR3 region is CSASWDRDEKLFF. CDR3 bases: TGCAGTGCCTCATGGGACAGGGATGAAAAACTGTTTTTT. The chain joins TRBV20-1 to TRBJ1-4; 9 bases map to TRBD1. Trimming at V came to 6 bases and at J to 6 bases, leaving 5 bases not matched to a gene. The CDR3 spans 13 residues. From germline, CDR1 is DFQATT and CDR2 SNEGSKA (reference sequence).

This clonotype was counted at least ten times. The chain links TRBV12-3 or TRBV12-4 to TRBJ2-5; possibly TRBD2 for D (6 bases). V was clipped by 4 bases and J by 0 bases, with 6 bases between them. The CDR3 is made up of 13 amino acids. CDR3 in DNA: TGTGCCAGCAGTTCGGGGGACCAAGAGACCCAGTACTTC. Residues: CASSSGDQETQYF.

The V and J genes are TRBV10-3 and TRBJ2-5, with TRBD2 matching 7 bases. V lost 10 bases, J lost 5 bases, and 10 bases stayed unmatched. CDR3 length: 13 residues. In germline, CDR1 is ENHRY, CDR2 SYGVKD. The CDR3 protein is CATGEGVDETQYF. CDR3 in DNA: TGTGCCACCGGGGAGGGAGTCGATGAGACCCAGTACTTC.

The V and J genes are TRBV5-1 and TRBJ2-5, with D uncertain. The germline V gene has CDR1 SGHRS and CDR2 YFSETQ. Between the trimmed V and J ends, which lost 4 bases and 2 bases, there was a span of 15 bases. The length of the CDR3 is 15 residues. The CDR3 region has the DNA TGCGCCAGCAGCCGAAAACGGGTGGGGCAAGAGACCCAGTACTTC. This encodes CASSRKRVGQETQYF. Based on the CDR3 plus reference TRBV5-1 and TRBJ2-5, the full variable domain is KAGVTQTPRYLIKTRGQQVTLSCSPISGHRSVSWYQQTPGQGLQFLFEYFSETQRNKGNFPGRFSGRQFSNSRSEMNVSTLELGDSALYLCASSRKRVGQETQYFGPGTRLLVL.

V and J are TRBV9 and TRBJ1-3; 9 bases line up with TRBD1. Germline lookup yields CDR1 SGDLS and CDR2 YYNGEE. V dropped 4 bases and J dropped 9; count of bases not matched to a gene: 11. The CDR3 extends over 15 amino acids. The CDR3 DNA is TGTGCCAGCAGCACCTCCGGGACAGGGACAGGCACCATATATTTT. This sequence encodes CASSTSGTGTGTIYF.

V and J are TRBV23-1 and TRBJ2-2, with 9 bases fitting TRBD2. TRBV23-1 is labeled an ORF, and its function is uncertain. This CDR3 comprises 19 residues. V lost 4 bases to trimming and J lost 3 bases; unmatched junction nucleotides: 15. CDR3 loop: CASSPCQPEREVYTGELFF. Written as DNA, the CDR3 is TGCGCCAGCAGTCCCTGTCAGCCAGAGCGGGAGGTCTACACCGGGGAGCTGTTTTTT.

The chain couples TRBV20-1 to TRBJ2-7; D is unclear. From germline, CDR1 is DFQATT and CDR2 SNEGSKA (reference sequence). Trimming took 3 bases from V and 3 from J, leaving 18 bases between them. This CDR3 has 15 amino acids. DNA of the CDR3: TGCAGTGCTAGGACCCCAGAGCGATCAGTCTACGAGCAGTACTTC. Protein sequence: CSARTPERSVYEQYF.

In this sample, this clonotype turned up a few times. The V gene is TRBV12-3 or TRBV12-4, the J gene TRBJ1-3; D ambiguous. CDR3 length: 15 residues. V was shortened by 1 base and J by 4 bases, with 11 bases between the two germline ends. The CDR3 here is CASSLDTSRGNTIYF. The CDR3 DNA follows: TGTGCCAGCAGTTTAGACACCTCTCGAGGAAACACCATATATTTT.

The rearrangement links TRBV5-5 to TRBJ2-3; no clear D gene. V was trimmed by 0 bases and J by 0 bases, leaving 11 bases between them. Germline CDR1 is SGHKS and CDR2 is YYEKEE (reference sequence). This CDR3 comprises 16 residues. The CDR3 DNA reads as TGTGCCAGCAGCTTGGGCGCAGGCTGGAGCACAGATACGCAGTATTTT. Protein: CASSLGAGWSTDTQYF.

This chain uses TRBV12-3 or TRBV12-4 with TRBJ2-7; TRBD1 or TRBD2 may be the D gene (5 bases each). The CDR3 length is 13 residues. V lost 6 bases and J lost 1, with 10 bases in between. CDR3 DNA: TGTGCCAGCAGGAGGGACGGTTCCTACGAGCAGTACTTC. It yields the protein CASRRDGSYEQYF.

The V call is TRBV11-2, the J call TRBJ2-4; D is possibly TRBD1 or TRBD2 (7 bases each). Germline-derived CDR1 and CDR2 are SGHAT and FQNNGV. With 1 base removed from V and 1 base from J, the gap between germline ends came to 23 bases. This CDR3 region has 20 residues. CDR3 DNA: TGTGCCAGCAGCTTAGGACAGGGTGGGAGGGGGCTTATCGCCAAAAACATTCAGTACTTC. Its protein is CASSLGQGGRGLIAKNIQYF.

This clonotype was counted between two and nine times. V gene TRBV24-1 combines with J gene TRBJ2-5, with TRBD1 matching over 7 bases. Trimming cost V 10 bases and J 4 bases; bases outside gene matches: 8. Looked up from germline, CDR1 is KGHDR and CDR2 is SFDVKD. This CDR3 spans 13 amino acids. This CDR3 reads CATGKGASETQYF. CDR3 in DNA: TGTGCCACGGGAAAGGGGGCGTCAGAGACCCAGTACTTC.

The V and J genes are TRBV19 and TRBJ2-1; 8 bases match TRBD2. The germline V gene has CDR1 LNHDA and CDR2 SQIVND (reference sequence). The CDR3 has 14 amino acids. V lost 5 bases to trimming and J lost 4 bases; unmatched junction nucleotides: 4. The CDR3, as DNA: TGTGCCAGTAGTCAGCGGGAGTTGTACAATGAGCAGTTCTTC. Its protein product is CASSQRELYNEQFF.